A single sample gave rise to the 23 T cell receptor beta chains below, sequenced in a study of blood T cell repertoires in COVID-19. The assay was immunoSEQ multiplex PCR, and TCRdb's table has in-frame clones only and misses some. Among around 140,000 clones listed, about 87% were seen once. The specimen was peripheral blood. The receptors come from a man between 45 and 60 years old with acute or convalescent COVID-19.

The rearrangement links TRBV29-1 to TRBJ1-5; no reliable D call. Germline V gene lookup returns CDR1 SQVTM and CDR2 ANQGSEA. The CDR3 length is 13 residues. V dropped 5 bases and J dropped 7 bases, with 15 bases sitting between them. As DNA, the CDR3 is TGCAGCGTTTCCGACATCCTTGGACAGCCCCAGCATTTT. It encodes CSVSDILGQPQHF.

The J gene is TRBJ1-5, the V gene TRBV28; D perhaps matches TRBD1 (5 bases). Germline V gene lookup returns CDR1 MDHEN and CDR2 SYDVKM. Trimming cost V 6 bases and J 4 bases, with 13 bases left between them. The CDR3 is 14 amino acids. Here the CDR3 reads CASRYDSSNQPQHF. The CDR3 nucleotides are TGTGCCAGCAGGTATGACAGTTCGAATCAGCCCCAGCATTTT. The full variable domain, in which reference TRBV28 and TRBJ1-5 provide the parts outside the CDR3, is DVKVTQSSRYLVKRTGEKVFLECVQDMDHENMFWYRQDPGLGLRLIYFSYDVKMKEKGDIPEGYSVSREKKERFSLILESASTNQTSMYLCASRYDSSNQPQHFGDGTRLSIL.

This chain uses TRBV5-1 with TRBJ2-1; 9 bases are shared with TRBD2. The CDR3 sequence is 16 residues long. The V and J ends lost 0 bases and 5 bases, in that order; junction bases with no gene match: 6. Germline assignment: CDR1 SGHRS and CDR2 YFSETQ. The CDR3 is CASSLAGTSRNNEQFF. The CDR3 DNA follows: TGCGCCAGCAGCTTGGCGGGGACTAGCCGTAACAATGAGCAGTTCTTC. Full variable domain (remainder filled in from reference TRBV5-1 and TRBJ2-1): KAGVTQTPRYLIKTRGQQVTLSCSPISGHRSVSWYQQTPGQGLQFLFEYFSETQRNKGNFPGRFSGRQFSNSRSEMNVSTLELGDSALYLCASSLAGTSRNNEQFFGPGTRLTVL.

V and J are TRBV4-2 and TRBJ1-4; TRBD1 aligns across 10 bases. CDR1 is LGHNA, CDR2 YNFKEQ, per germline. With 0 bases clipped from V and 4 bases from J, the junction kept 8 bases outside the gene matches. This CDR3 region has 18 residues. The CDR3 sequence: CASSQDPGTGVNNEKLFF. DNA of the CDR3: TGTGCCAGCAGCCAAGATCCCGGGACAGGGGTGAATAATGAAAAACTGTTTTTT.

The DNA of the CDR3 is TGCAGCGTTGAATTCACAGCTCAGAGTGTAGATACGCAGTATTTT. The encoded protein is CSVEFTAQSVDTQYF. V and J are TRBV29-1 and TRBJ2-3; D is uncertain. Per germline, CDR1 SQVTM and CDR2 ANQGSEA. The CDR3 loop spans 15 amino acids. With 2 bases removed from V and 5 bases from J, the gap between germline ends came to 17 bases.

This sequence joins TRBV7-2 and TRBJ1-1; 9 nucleotides line up with TRBD1. J lost 3 bases, V lost 5 bases, and 10 bases had no gene match. The germline V gene encodes CDR1 SGHTA and CDR2 FQGNSA. The CDR3 loop spans 16 amino acids. The chain's CDR3 is CASSVGQGRGDTEAFF. CDR3 sequence (DNA): TGTGCCAGCAGCGTGGGACAGGGCCGGGGGGACACTGAAGCTTTCTTT. The variable domain in full, completed from reference TRBV7-2 and TRBJ1-1, reads GAGVSQSPSNKVTEKGKDVELRCDPISGHTALYWYRQSLGQGLEFLIYFQGNSAPDKSGLPSDRFSAERTGGSVSTLTIQRTQQEDSAVYLCASSVGQGRGDTEAFFGQGTRLTVV.

The genes are TRBV5-1 and TRBJ1-3, with TRBD1 matching over 7 bases. Trimming took 0 bases from V and 3 from J; bases not matched to a gene: 6. Germline CDR1 is SGHRS and CDR2 is YFSETQ. This CDR3 spans 16 amino acids. The CDR3 reads CASSLAGTDYGNTIYF. In DNA form, the CDR3 reads TGCGCCAGCAGCTTGGCCGGGACAGATTATGGAAACACCATATATTTT. The whole variable domain, remainder taken from reference TRBV5-1 and TRBJ1-3, is KAGVTQTPRYLIKTRGQQVTLSCSPISGHRSVSWYQQTPGQGLQFLFEYFSETQRNKGNFPGRFSGRQFSNSRSEMNVSTLELGDSALYLCASSLAGTDYGNTIYFGEGSWLTVV.

The chain links TRBV16 to TRBJ1-1; unclear D gene. Trimming shortened V by 4 bases and J by 4 bases, and 10 bases separated the two germline ends. This CDR3 has 13 residues. The germline V gene has CDR1 KGHSY and CDR2 FQNENV. This CDR3 is CASSRLLSTEAFF. In nucleotides, the CDR3 is TGTGCCAGCAGCCGTCTGCTAAGCACTGAAGCTTTCTTT.

The gene calls are TRBV14 and TRBJ1-2; tentatively, D is TRBD1 (6 bases). In germline, CDR1 is SGHDN, CDR2 FVKESK. V was cut by 4 bases and J by 7 bases, with 19 bases left in between. The CDR3 is 15 amino acids. CDR3 bases: TGTGCCAGCAGCCCGGGGACATCTGCAAGGGGTGGCTACACCTTC. This gives the protein CASSPGTSARGGYTF.

This rearrangement joins TRBV5-6 to TRBJ1-6; 8 bases are a match to TRBD1. The J segment lost 8 bases and the V segment lost 3 bases, leaving 10 bases of the junction unmatched. There are 16 residues in the CDR3. The V gene's germline CDR1 is SGHDT and CDR2 YYEEEE. CDR3 DNA sequence: TGTGCCAGCAGCTCGACAGGGGTACACCTGGATTCACCCCTCCACTTT. It encodes CASSSTGVHLDSPLHF.

The chain recombines TRBV2 with TRBJ1-2, with D possibly matching TRBD1 (5 bases). The CDR3 has 16 residues. The germline CDR1 and CDR2 sequences are SNHLY and FYNNEI. The V end was cut by 4 bases, the J end by 4 bases, with 19 bases between. The CDR3 DNA sequence: TGTGCCAGCAGTGCCCTTCCAGGGAAACTCTTCTATGGCTACACCTTC. It codes for CASSALPGKLFYGYTF.

V gene TRBV7-9 combines with J gene TRBJ1-4; no clear D. This CDR3 contains 13 residues. The V end lost 2 bases, the J end lost 8 bases, and 9 bases lay between the germline ends. From germline, CDR1 is SEHNR and CDR2 FQNEAQ (reference sequence). CDR3: CASSLKVAEKLFF. The CDR3 region has the DNA TGTGCCAGCAGCTTAAAAGTAGCCGAAAAACTGTTTTTT. Full variable domain (rest looked up from reference TRBV7-9 and TRBJ1-4): DTGVSQNPRHKITKRGQNVTFRCDPISEHNRLYWYRQTLGQGPEFLTYFQNEAQLEKSRLLSDRFSAERPKGSFSTLEIQRTEQGDSAMYLCASSLKVAEKLFFGSGTQLSVL.

The rearrangement links TRBV3-1 (or the pseudogene TRBV3-2) to TRBJ2-7, with 10 bases aligning to TRBD1. V shed 2 bases, J shed 6 bases, and the junction held 7 bases outside the gene matches. The CDR3 has 15 amino acids. Germline V gene data show CDR1 as LGHDT and CDR2 as YNNKEL (reference sequence). The CDR3 DNA sequence: TGTGCCAGCAGCCAACCTACCGGGACAGGGGCCGAGCAGTACTTC. This codes for CASSQPTGTGAEQYF.

The V gene is TRBV2, the J gene TRBJ1-2; D not certain. Deletions cut 4 bases from V and 2 bases from J, with 8 bases between. This CDR3 comprises 13 residues. CDR1 SNHLY and CDR2 FYNNEI come from the germline V gene. The chain's CDR3 is CASSVNSNYGYTF. CDR3 DNA sequence: TGTGCCAGCAGTGTGAACAGCAACTATGGCTACACCTTC.

The V call is TRBV7-9, the J call TRBJ1-1; D might be TRBD1 (5 bases). Germline assignment: CDR1 SEHNR and CDR2 FQNEAQ (reference sequence). V lost 5 bases and J lost 12, with 10 bases in between. This CDR3 spans 10 amino acids. Here the CDR3 reads CASSPGGTFF. The CDR3 DNA reads TGTGCCAGCAGCCCCGGGGGAACTTTCTTT. The full variable domain, rest sourced from reference TRBV7-9 and TRBJ1-1, is DTGVSQNPRHKITKRGQNVTFRCDPISEHNRLYWYRQTLGQGPEFLTYFQNEAQLEKSRLLSDRFSAERPKGSFSTLEIQRTEQGDSAMYLCASSPGGTFFGQGTRLTVV.

J is TRBJ1-2 and V is TRBV30; no clear D gene. V dropped 0 bases and J dropped 7 bases, with 9 bases sitting between them. This CDR3 spans 12 amino acids. Germline V gives CDR1 GTSNPN, CDR2 SVGIG (reference sequence). CDR3 DNA sequence: TGTGCCTGGAGTGTAAGCGGAGGTGGCTACACCTTC. Protein sequence: CAWSVSGGGYTF.

This clone was seen a single time. V gene TRBV2 combines with J gene TRBJ1-2; TRBD1 matches at 10 bases. V lost 6 bases, J lost 8 bases, and 12 bases stayed unmatched. The CDR3 runs to 15 residues. The V gene's germline CDR1 is SNHLY and CDR2 FYNNEI. Written as DNA, the CDR3 is TGTGCCAGCAGCTCACAACCCGGGACAGGGGACGGCTACACCTTC. Protein: CASSSQPGTGDGYTF.

The rearrangement links TRBV18 to TRBJ1-1; D remains ambiguous. From germline, CDR1 is KGHSH and CDR2 LQKENI. The CDR3 is 15 residues long. The V end was cut by 3 bases, the J end by 3 bases, with 14 bases between. The CDR3 DNA sequence: TGTGCCAGCTCACCCCTCGCAAGCCTGGACACTGAAGCTTTCTTT. Amino acids: CASSPLASLDTEAFF.

This chain links TRBV19 with TRBJ1-2, with TRBD1 as a possible D gene (6 bases). The length of the CDR3 is 15 residues. From germline, CDR1 is LNHDA and CDR2 SQIVND (reference sequence). V lost 8 bases, J lost 4 bases, and 20 bases lay in between. CDR3: CASHPSAGTIYGYTF. CDR3 coding DNA: TGTGCCAGTCACCCAAGCGCAGGGACAATCTATGGCTACACCTTC.

The chain carries TRBV4-1 and TRBJ2-1; TRBD2 matches 9 bases. J gave up 10 bases and V 2 bases, and 9 bases lay outside the gene matches. The germline CDR1 and CDR2 sequences are MGHRA and YSYEKL. The CDR3 extends over 15 amino acids. CDR3 loop: CASSQLAGGAGEQFF. The CDR3 DNA is TGCGCCAGCAGCCAATTGGCGGGAGGGGCGGGGGAGCAGTTCTTC.

A remark on this clone: One end of the junction does not line up with germline, which may come from a read error. The gene calls are TRBV18 and TRBJ1-4; TRBD1 matches 7 bases. Germline V gene sequence: CDR1 KGHSH, CDR2 LQKENI. This CDR3 has 15 amino acids. For the CDR3, the DNA is TGTGCCAGCTCTCCACAGGGGTTACCTAATGAAAAACTGTTTTTT. This codes for CASSPQGLPNEKLFF. Combining the CDR3 with reference TRBV18 and TRBJ1-4 gives the whole variable domain NAGVMQNPRHLVRRRGQEARLRCSPMKGHSHVYWYRQLPEEGLKFMVYLQKENIIDESGMPKERFSAEFPKEGPSILRIQQVVRGDSAAYFCASSPQGLPNEKLFFGSGTQLSVL.

The chain joins TRBV9 to TRBJ2-1, with 7 bases that match TRBD1. The CDR3 is 17 amino acids. Germline CDR1 and CDR2: SGDLS and YYNGEE. With V trimmed by 4 bases and J by 1 base, 11 bases remained unmatched. As DNA, the CDR3 is TGTGCCAGCAGCTCCCAGCCTACAGGGGTATCCTACAATGAGCAGTTCTTC. Translated, it gives CASSSQPTGVSYNEQFF.

The V gene is TRBV25-1, the J gene TRBJ1-1; D is undetermined. CDR1 and CDR2 (germline): MGHDK, SYGVNS. The germline V and J ends were trimmed by 7 bases and 3 bases, with 6 bases remaining between them. CDR3 size: 11 residues. The CDR3 loop reads CASTLYTEAFF. CDR3 in DNA: TGTGCCAGCACCCTCTACACTGAAGCTTTCTTT.